This T cell receptor (beta chain) was documented in a study of long-term antiretroviral therapy in people with HIV. CDR1 and CDR2 (germline): SEHNR, FQNEAQ (reference sequence). The ends were cut back, 3 bases at V and 2 bases at J, with 11 bases in the middle. The CDR3 is made up of 14 amino acids. Each HIV-infected participant was given treatment in the United States. The cryopreserved samples used held about 1-10 million PBMC prior to extraction of DNA. Investigators performed immunoSEQ version v3.0 at survey level. The table came from immunoSEQ multiplex PCR; TCRdb's copy has only in-frame clones and leaves some out. The repertoire includes around 26,000 clones, 93% of them detected once, and under 10% sits in the top ten.

The clonotype was recovered from a woman aged 40 to 50 with HIV. The J gene is TRBJ2-7, the V gene TRBV7-9; tentative D call: TRBD1 (6 bases). The source material was unsorted PBMCs, sampled 7.6 years after starting antiretroviral therapy. CDR3 protein: CASSFEGVPYEQYF. DNA for the CDR3: TGTGCCAGCAGCTTCGAGGGGGTCCCCTACGAGCAGTACTTC. Together with reference TRBV7-9 and TRBJ2-7, the CDR3 gives the full variable domain: DTGVSQNPRHKITKRGQNVTFRCDPISEHNRLYWYRQTLGQGPEFLTYFQNEAQLEKSRLLSDRFSAERPKGSFSTLEIQRTEQGDSAMYLCASSFEGVPYEQYFGPGTRLTVT.